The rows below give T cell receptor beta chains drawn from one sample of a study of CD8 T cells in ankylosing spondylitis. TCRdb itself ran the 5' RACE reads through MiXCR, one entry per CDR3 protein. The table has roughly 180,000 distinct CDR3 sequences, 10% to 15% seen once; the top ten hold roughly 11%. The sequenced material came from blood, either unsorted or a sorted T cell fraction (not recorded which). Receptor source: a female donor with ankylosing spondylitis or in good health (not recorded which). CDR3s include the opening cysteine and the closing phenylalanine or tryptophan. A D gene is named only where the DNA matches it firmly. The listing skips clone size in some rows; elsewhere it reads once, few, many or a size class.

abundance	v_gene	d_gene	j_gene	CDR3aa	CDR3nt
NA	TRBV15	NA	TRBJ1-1	CATSRDLGNTEAFF	TGTGCCACCAGCAGAGATCTGGGGAACACTGAAGCTTTCTTT
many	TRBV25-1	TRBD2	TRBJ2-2	CASSEQGGWELFF	TGTGCCAGCAGTGAACAGGGAGGGTGGGAGCTGTTTTTT
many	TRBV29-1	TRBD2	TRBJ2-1	CSVARGTSPNEQFF	TGCAGCGTCGCGCGAGGGACTAGCCCCAATGAGCAGTTCTTC
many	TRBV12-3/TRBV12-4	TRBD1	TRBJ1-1	CASSATDRVGTEAFF	TGTGCCAGCAGTGCAACCGACAGGGTTGGGACTGAAGCTTTCTTT
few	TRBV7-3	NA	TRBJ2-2	CASSPQGGELFF	TGTGCCAGCAGCCCCCAGGGAGGGGAGCTGTTTTTT
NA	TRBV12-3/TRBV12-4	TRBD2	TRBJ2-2	CASSLAGGYTGELFF	TGTGCCAGCAGTCTAGCGGGAGGGTACACCGGGGAGCTGTTTTTT
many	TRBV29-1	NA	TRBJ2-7	CSVGAYEQYF	TGCAGCGTTGGTGCTTACGAGCAGTACTTC
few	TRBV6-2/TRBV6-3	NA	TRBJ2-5	CASSSGEETQYF	TGTGCCAGCAGTTCGGGGGAGGAGACCCAGTACTTC
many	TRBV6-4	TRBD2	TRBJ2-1	CASSAGGEGSNEQFF	TGTGCCAGCAGTGCTGGAGGGGAGGGCTCGAATGAGCAGTTCTTC
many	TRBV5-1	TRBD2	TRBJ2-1	CASSLVPGSGVYNEQFF	TGCGCCAGCAGCTTGGTTCCAGGCAGCGGGGTCTACAATGAGCAGTTCTTC
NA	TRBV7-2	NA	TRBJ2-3	CASSPPSAGSGDTQYF	TGTGCCAGCAGCCCACCGTCGGCTGGCTCTGGGGATACGCAGTATTTT
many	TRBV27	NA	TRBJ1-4	CASSLERNEKLFF	TGTGCCAGCAGTTTAGAGCGAAATGAAAAACTGTTTTTT
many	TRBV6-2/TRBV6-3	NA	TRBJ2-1	CASNGGQSSYNEQFF	TGTGCCAGCAACGGTGGGCAGAGCTCCTACAATGAGCAGTTCTTC
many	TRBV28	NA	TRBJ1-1	CASTKVLDTEAFF	TGTGCCAGCACCAAGGTGCTAGACACTGAAGCTTTCTTT
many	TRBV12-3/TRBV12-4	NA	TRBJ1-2	CASRQGAIGYGYTF	TGTGCCAGCAGACAAGGAGCAATTGGCTATGGCTACACCTTC
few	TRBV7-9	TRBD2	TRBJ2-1	CASSLAGLAVYNEQFF	TGTGCCAGCAGCCTCGCGGGACTAGCGGTTTACAATGAGCAGTTCTTC
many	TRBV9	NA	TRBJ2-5	CASSVLGRGYFQETQYF	TGTGCCAGCAGCGTTTTGGGGAGAGGCTACTTCCAGGAGACCCAGTACTTC
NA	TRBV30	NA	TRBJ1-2	CAWRGTIYGYTF	TGTGCCTGGAGGGGGACCATCTATGGCTACACCTTC
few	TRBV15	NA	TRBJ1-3	CATSPLFRGARGNTIYF	TGTGCCACCAGCCCTCTTTTTCGGGGGGCGCGTGGAAACACCATATATTTT
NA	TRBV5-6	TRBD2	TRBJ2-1	CASSLARRAGEANEQFF	TGTGCCAGCAGCTTGGCCCGACGGGCGGGAGAGGCCAATGAGCAGTTCTTC
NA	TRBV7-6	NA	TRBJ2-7	CASSLFAGSGGSSYEQYF	TGTGCCAGCAGCTTATTCGCCGGGTCAGGGGGGAGCTCCTACGAGCAGTACTTC
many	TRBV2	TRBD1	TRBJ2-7	CASKNRGSPYEQYF	TGTGCCAGCAAAAACAGGGGCTCCCCCTACGAGCAGTACTTC
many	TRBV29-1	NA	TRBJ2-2	CSVGATSGANTGELFF	TGCAGCGTTGGGGCAACCAGCGGAGCGAACACCGGGGAGCTGTTTTTT
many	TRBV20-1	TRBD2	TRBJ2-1	CSARPSGTRSPNEQFF	TGCAGTGCTAGACCCTCCGGGACTAGATCACCCAATGAGCAGTTCTTC
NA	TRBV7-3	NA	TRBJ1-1	CASSRTGYSTEAFF	TGTGCCAGCAGCAGAACGGGGTACAGCACTGAAGCTTTCTTT
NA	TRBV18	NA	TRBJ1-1	CASSPDPAEAFF	TGTGCCAGCTCACCTGATCCCGCTGAAGCTTTCTTT
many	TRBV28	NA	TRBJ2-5	CASSLLGAQYF	TGTGCCAGCAGTTTACTGGGGGCCCAGTACTTC
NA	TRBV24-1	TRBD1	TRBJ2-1	CATSDTTGGRSDEQFF	TGTGCCACCAGTGATACTACAGGGGGCAGGAGCGATGAGCAGTTCTTC